These 19 T cell receptor beta chains originate from one sample sequenced in a study of graft-versus-host responses after intestinal transplantation listed by TCRdb under 2021. The library was prepared using the immunoSEQ multiplex PCR assay. What TCRdb holds here is the immuneACCESS table cut down to in-frame rearrangements. Part of the clones is not present; checked against another copy, under half of the missing clones reflect an unresolved V gene, and the others are unexplained. The sample records around 110,000 clones, about nine tenths of which are singletons. The biggest ten clones account for roughly 0.2% of the sample. For these TCRs, the target antigens are not known. The sample's time point, from its label and the paper: cells obtained before transplantation from donor or recipient. The sequenced sample was unstimulated CD4+ T cells sorted from spleen or lymph node cells, obtained before intestinal transplant. Every receptor here comes from a human donor who received an intestinal transplant.

This chain connects TRBV5-6 to TRBJ2-3; the match to TRBD1 covers 9 bases. Germline loops: CDR1 SGHDT, CDR2 YYEEEE. The CDR3 loop spans 16 amino acids. With V trimmed by 4 bases and J by 5 bases, 11 bases remained unmatched. The CDR3 DNA reads TGTGCCAGCAGCATGGGAAAGGACAGGGGAAGAGATACGCAGTATTTT. Its protein is CASSMGKDRGRDTQYF.

The V and J genes are TRBV6-5 and TRBJ1-1; possible D gene TRBD1, 6 bases. The CDR3 sequence is 14 residues long. CDR1 is MNHEY, CDR2 SVGAGI, per germline. Trimming removed 6 bases from V and 2 bases from J, with 13 bases in between. The CDR3 DNA sequence: TGTGCCAGCAGAGGGACAATGGTCAACACTGAAGCTTTCTTT. Translated, it gives CASRGTMVNTEAFF.

The chain is built from TRBV7-2 and TRBJ2-3; 8 bases are shared with TRBD2. The V and J ends lost 2 bases and 1 base, in that order; junction bases with no gene match: 8. Germline lookup yields CDR1 SGHTA and CDR2 FQGNSA. The CDR3 consists of 17 residues. For the CDR3, the DNA is TGTGCCAGCAGCTTAAGCGGGAGCTCCCAGGGCACAGATACGCAGTATTTT. The encoded protein is CASSLSGSSQGTDTQYF. The whole variable domain, filled in from reference TRBV7-2 and TRBJ2-3, reads GAGVSQSPSNKVTEKGKDVELRCDPISGHTALYWYRQSLGQGLEFLIYFQGNSAPDKSGLPSDRFSAERTGGSVSTLTIQRTQQEDSAVYLCASSLSGSSQGTDTQYFGPGTRLTVL.

The chain joins TRBV9 to TRBJ2-5, with 12 nucleotides matching TRBD2. The CDR3 has 17 residues. The germline V gene has CDR1 SGDLS and CDR2 YYNGEE. V lost 4 bases, J lost 5 bases, and 12 bases stayed unmatched. CDR3 amino acids: CASSISTGTSGRETQYF. The CDR3 DNA reads TGTGCCAGCAGCATTTCAACCGGGACTAGCGGGCGGGAGACCCAGTACTTC.

V gene TRBV18 combines with J gene TRBJ1-3; no reliable D call. Germline CDR1 is KGHSH and CDR2 is LQKENI. The CDR3 spans 17 residues. Trimming pared 4 bases from V and 1 base from J, leaving 17 bases between. The CDR3 reads CASSLTTNPGSGNTIYF. CDR3 in DNA: TGTGCCAGCTCACTCACGACTAACCCTGGGTCTGGAAACACCATATATTTT.

The chain uses TRBV6-5 and TRBJ2-7; 7 nucleotides align to TRBD1. The V gene end was trimmed by 7 bases and the J gene end by 4 bases; junction bases not matched to a gene: 10. CDR1 is MNHEY, CDR2 SVGAGI, per germline. This CDR3 is built from 14 residues. The DNA of the CDR3 is TGTGCCAGCACCGCCGGGACAGCCACTTACGAGCAGTACTTC. Its translation: CASTAGTATYEQYF.

This chain joins TRBV30 and TRBJ1-4, with a tentative D call TRBD1 (5 bases). The germline V gene has CDR1 GTSNPN and CDR2 SVGIG (reference sequence). The germline V and J ends were trimmed by 2 bases and 8 bases, with 12 bases remaining between them. The CDR3 covers 13 residues. As DNA, the CDR3 is TGTGCCTGGAGTAGGCAGGGCTGGGAAAAACTGTTTTTT. Encoded protein: CAWSRQGWEKLFF.

V usage is TRBV15 and J usage is TRBJ2-2; 7 positions match TRBD1. CDR1 LNHNV and CDR2 YYDKDF come from the germline V gene (reference sequence). V shed 8 bases and J 1 base; nucleotides not matched to a gene: 7. This CDR3 is built from 15 residues. CDR3 bases: TGTGCCACCTCCACCGGGACAGTGAACACCGGGGAGCTGTTTTTT. It translates to CATSTGTVNTGELFF.

J is TRBJ2-1 and V is TRBV9, with D possibly TRBD2 on 7 matching bases. The length of the CDR3 is 15 residues. V was trimmed by 0 bases and J by 4 bases, leaving 11 bases between them. In germline, CDR1 is SGDLS, CDR2 YYNGEE. This CDR3 reads CASSVVGGLYNEQFF. CDR3 DNA: TGTGCCAGCAGCGTAGTCGGGGGGCTGTACAATGAGCAGTTCTTC.

About this clone: The sample contains more than one DNA sequence encoding this CDR3. V usage is TRBV5-1 and J usage is TRBJ1-1; 10 nucleotides line up with TRBD1. Per the germline V gene, CDR1 is SGHRS and CDR2 is YFSETQ. This CDR3 region has 16 residues. Trimming at V came to 4 bases and at J to 1 base, leaving 7 bases not matched to a gene. For the CDR3, the DNA is TGCGCCAGCAGCCTACGACAGGGGGCGGCGAACACTGAAGCTTTCTTT. Translating gives CASSLRQGAANTEAFF.

The chain joins TRBV7-2 to TRBJ2-5; 14 bases are a match to TRBD2. CDR1 is SGHTA, CDR2 FQGNSA, per germline. The ends lost 1 base at V and 6 bases at J; junction bases unmatched: 10. The CDR3 is 18 residues long. CDR3 DNA: TGTGCCAGCAGCTTAGGACGGCGACTAGCGGGGGGGCCGAAGACCCAGTACTTC. Amino acids: CASSLGRRLAGGPKTQYF.

The chain carries TRBV5-1 and TRBJ1-1; D might be TRBD1 (5 bases). Trimming removed 0 bases from V and 4 bases from J, with 10 bases in between. Germline CDR1 is SGHRS and CDR2 is YFSETQ. There are 14 residues in the CDR3. As DNA, the CDR3 is TGCGCCAGCAGCTTGGGGGGGGATTCCACTGAAGCTTTCTTT. Its protein product is CASSLGGDSTEAFF.

V and J are TRBV5-1 and TRBJ2-1; D may be TRBD2 (6 bases). Trimming removed 6 bases from V and 7 bases from J, with 17 bases in between. Germline values: CDR1 SGHRS, CDR2 YFSETQ. CDR3 length: 14 amino acids. CDR3 in DNA: TGCGCCAGCAAGCTATATTGGGGGGTGAATGAGCAGTTCTTC. Translation gives CASKLYWGVNEQFF.

The rearrangement joins TRBV7-9 to TRBJ1-3; D may be TRBD1 (5 bases). The germline gives CDR1 SEHNR, CDR2 FQNEAQ (reference sequence). This CDR3 is built from 14 residues. Trimming shortened V by 8 bases and J by 0 bases, and 11 bases separated the two germline ends. The CDR3 loop reads CASVIQGSGNTIYF. In nucleotides, the CDR3 is TGTGCCAGCGTTATCCAGGGCTCTGGAAACACCATATATTTT. The whole variable domain, remainder taken from reference TRBV7-9 and TRBJ1-3, is DTGVSQNPRHKITKRGQNVTFRCDPISEHNRLYWYRQTLGQGPEFLTYFQNEAQLEKSRLLSDRFSAERPKGSFSTLEIQRTEQGDSAMYLCASVIQGSGNTIYFGEGSWLTVV.

This chain uses TRBV6-1 with TRBJ1-2; 9 nucleotides agree with TRBD1. V lost 7 bases, J lost 7 bases, and 10 bases stayed unmatched. The CDR3 is 14 amino acids. The germline gives CDR1 MNHNS, CDR2 SASEGT. In DNA form, the CDR3 reads TGTGCCAGCAACCCGGACAGGGGAACCGGTGGCTACACCTTC. It encodes CASNPDRGTGGYTF.

This chain uses TRBV7-2 with TRBJ2-1; D might be TRBD2 (6 bases). V lost 0 bases to trimming and J lost 7 bases, with 19 bases between them. From germline, CDR1 is SGHTA and CDR2 FQGNSA. The CDR3 contains 17 residues. CDR3 DNA sequence: TGTGCCAGCAGCTTAGCCCTGGTACTAGCCCAAGGGAATGAGCAGTTCTTC. Its translation: CASSLALVLAQGNEQFF.

The V and J genes are TRBV11-2 and TRBJ2-7; tentatively, D is TRBD1 (5 bases). Between the trimmed V and J ends, which lost 5 bases and 2 bases, there was a span of 7 bases. The CDR3 length is 12 residues. Looked up from germline, CDR1 is SGHAT and CDR2 is FQNNGV. The CDR3 region is CASSLQAYEQYF. DNA for the CDR3: TGTGCCAGCAGCCTACAGGCCTACGAGCAGTACTTC.

V gene TRBV6-1 combines with J gene TRBJ2-3; D gene uncertain. Germline V CDR1 and CDR2: MNHNS, SASEGT. Trimming took 2 bases from V and 5 from J, leaving 11 bases between them. The CDR3 totals 14 residues. The CDR3 sequence is CASSESDFLDTQYF. CDR3 sequence (DNA): TGTGCCAGCAGTGAATCAGATTTTCTAGATACGCAGTATTTT.

The rearrangement joins TRBV15 to TRBJ2-2; 10 bases agree with TRBD1. The length of the CDR3 is 18 residues. V lost 3 bases, J lost 3 bases, and 10 bases stayed unmatched. Germline CDR1 is LNHNV and CDR2 is YYDKDF (reference sequence). The CDR3 spells CATSRGLTGGGHTGELFF. CDR3 nucleotide sequence: TGTGCCACCAGCAGGGGATTGACAGGGGGCGGTCACACCGGGGAGCTGTTTTTT.